The next 24 T cell receptor beta chains were all read from a single sample in a study of blood T cell repertoires in COVID-19. Clones were sequenced by immunoSEQ multiplex PCR, and TCRdb holds only the in-frame ones, with some missing. The sample yields about 45,000 clones, approximately 94% seen once. Material: peripheral blood. The receptors were gathered from a man aged 45-60 years with COVID-19, enrolled during active disease.

The chain couples TRBV27 to TRBJ1-1; no clear D gene. The length of the CDR3 is 13 residues. CDR1 MNHEY and CDR2 SMNVEV come from the germline V gene (reference sequence). Between the trimmed V and J ends, which lost 4 bases and 3 bases, there was a span of 9 bases. DNA of the CDR3: TGTGCCAGCAGTTCGACGAGGGACACTGAAGCTTTCTTT. Protein product: CASSSTRDTEAFF.

The chain links TRBV19 to TRBJ1-1; tentatively, D is TRBD1 (5 bases). Between the trimmed V and J ends, which lost 8 bases and 0 bases, there was a span of 22 bases. Germline lookup yields CDR1 LNHDA and CDR2 SQIVND (reference sequence). CDR3 length: 17 amino acids. This CDR3 reads CASSRRGANMMNTEAFF. The CDR3 nucleotides read TGTGCCAGTTCCCGACGCGGGGCCAATATGATGAACACTGAAGCTTTCTTT.

This chain uses TRBV18 with TRBJ2-2; 14 nucleotides align to TRBD2. Germline V gives CDR1 KGHSH, CDR2 LQKENI. The CDR3 totals 19 residues. Trimming at V came to 3 bases and at J to 1 base, leaving 7 bases not matched to a gene. For the CDR3, the DNA is TGTGCCAGCTCACCTACTCCCGGACTAGCGGGAGGGAACACCGGGGAGCTGTTTTTT. Encoded protein: CASSPTPGLAGGNTGELFF. Based on the CDR3 plus reference TRBV18 and TRBJ2-2, the full variable domain is NAGVMQNPRHLVRRRGQEARLRCSPMKGHSHVYWYRQLPEEGLKFMVYLQKENIIDESGMPKERFSAEFPKEGPSILRIQQVVRGDSAAYFCASSPTPGLAGGNTGELFFGEGSRLTVL.

This clone showed up just a few times. The rearrangement links TRBV29-1 to TRBJ2-1; D remains ambiguous. Trimming cost V 0 bases and J 5 bases, with 8 bases left between them. CDR1 SQVTM and CDR2 ANQGSEA come from the germline V gene. The CDR3 spans 13 residues. The CDR3 DNA sequence: TGCAGCGTTGAAGACTACGCCGACAATGAGCAGTTCTTC. Residues: CSVEDYADNEQFF.

The chain is built from TRBV12-3 or TRBV12-4 and TRBJ2-2; D remains unclear. The CDR3 loop spans 13 amino acids. V lost 7 bases and J 0 bases, leaving 6 bases between the germline ends. The CDR3 region is CASTRTNTGELFF. CDR3 in DNA: TGTGCCAGCACCAGGACGAACACCGGGGAGCTGTTTTTT.

CDR3 sequence: CASSLLETETYEQYF. CDR3 nucleotides: TGTGCCAGCAGCTTGCTAGAGACAGAAACTTACGAGCAGTACTTC. The J gene is TRBJ2-7, the V gene TRBV5-6, with D perhaps TRBD1 (5 bases). CDR1 SGHDT and CDR2 YYEEEE come from the germline V gene. V lost 1 base and J 4 bases, leaving 15 bases between the germline ends. This CDR3 contains 15 residues.

The J gene is TRBJ1-5, the V gene TRBV27; D is possibly TRBD1 (5 bases). V was shortened by 0 bases and J by 2 bases, with 5 bases between the two germline ends. CDR1 is MNHEY, CDR2 SMNVEV, per germline (reference sequence). This CDR3 spans 14 amino acids. This CDR3 reads CASSLSGGNQPQHF. CDR3 sequence (DNA): TGTGCCAGCAGTTTATCAGGGGGCAATCAGCCCCAGCATTTT.

The V gene is TRBV2, the J gene TRBJ1-5, with D hard to call. CDR1 is SNHLY, CDR2 FYNNEI, per germline. The CDR3 is 17 residues long. Trimming removed 6 bases at V and 1 base at J, with 19 bases between. The CDR3 coding sequence is TGTGCCAGCAGAAAGACCCCAGGCTTTCAAAGCAATCAGCCCCAGCATTTT. Protein sequence: CASRKTPGFQSNQPQHF.

This chain links TRBV19 with TRBJ2-7; D unclear. This CDR3 comprises 13 residues. Trimming shortened V by 2 bases and J by 0 bases, and 5 bases separated the two germline ends. Per the germline V gene, CDR1 is LNHDA and CDR2 is SQIVND (reference sequence). This CDR3 is CASSIPGSYEQYF. The CDR3 nucleotides are TGTGCCAGTAGTATACCCGGCTCCTACGAGCAGTACTTC. Full variable domain (missing parts from reference TRBV19 and TRBJ2-7): DGGITQSPKYLFRKEGQNVTLSCEQNLNHDAMYWYRQDPGQGLRLIYYSQIVNDFQKGDIAEGYSVSREKKESFPLTVTSAQKNPTAFYLCASSIPGSYEQYFGPGTRLTVT.

The chain couples TRBV5-1 to TRBJ2-1, with 7 nucleotides matching TRBD2. CDR3 length: 14 amino acids. CDR1 is SGHRS, CDR2 YFSETQ, per germline. J was trimmed by 4 bases and V by 6 bases; bases with no gene match: 7. CDR3 sequence reads: CASTEASGYNEQFF. The CDR3 nucleotides are TGCGCCAGCACGGAGGCTAGCGGTTACAATGAGCAGTTCTTC.

This chain uses TRBV7-2 with TRBJ2-5; 10 nucleotides align to TRBD2. Germline assignment: CDR1 SGHTA and CDR2 FQGNSA. The J segment lost 5 bases and the V segment lost 5 bases, leaving 11 bases of the junction unmatched. The CDR3 has 16 amino acids. CDR3 bases: TGTGCCAGCAGCCCACGGTCTAGCGGGAGAAGGGAGACCCAGTACTTC. Amino acids: CASSPRSSGRRETQYF.

The chain couples TRBV25-1 to TRBJ2-2; 9 bases are a match to TRBD1. Trimming cost V 4 bases and J 3 bases; bases outside gene matches: 3. Germline V gene data show CDR1 as MGHDK and CDR2 as SYGVNS. CDR3 length equals 15 residues. CDR3 sequence reads: CASSAWTGDTGELFF. CDR3 DNA sequence: TGTGCCAGCAGTGCTTGGACAGGGGACACCGGGGAGCTGTTTTTT.

This sequence joins TRBV11-2 and TRBJ2-3; a possible D gene is TRBD1 (6 bases). CDR3 length: 14 amino acids. The V gene lost 5 bases and the J gene lost 4 bases, with 13 bases spanning the gap. Looked up from germline, CDR1 is SGHAT and CDR2 is FQNNGV. CDR3 sequence (DNA): TGTGCCAGCAGCACCTTCAGGGGCCCAGATACGCAGTATTTT. It encodes CASSTFRGPDTQYF.

This clone was counted only a few times. The chain uses TRBV29-1 and TRBJ1-2; TRBD1 matches 8 bases. This CDR3 is 17 amino acids long. Germline CDR1 is SQVTM and CDR2 is ANQGSEA. V shed 4 bases and J 4 bases; nucleotides not matched to a gene: 17. CDR3 sequence (DNA): TGCAGCGTTGGGCTGAATACTGGAACTGGACAGGGCTATGGCTACACCTTC. This sequence encodes CSVGLNTGTGQGYGYTF.

This chain links TRBV30 with TRBJ1-2; 8 bases fit TRBD1. This CDR3 has 15 amino acids. After removal of 6 bases from V and 4 bases from J, the junction contained 13 bases not matched to a gene. Germline V lookup: CDR1 GTSNPN, CDR2 SVGIG (reference sequence). The CDR3 here is CACPRTGLSLYGYTF. The CDR3 DNA sequence: TGTGCCTGCCCTAGGACAGGGTTGAGTCTCTATGGCTACACCTTC.

V is TRBV5-1 and J is TRBJ2-7; D is possibly TRBD2 (6 bases). V lost 6 bases, J lost 0 bases, and 16 bases lay in between. The CDR3 extends over 15 amino acids. Germline V gene sequence: CDR1 SGHRS, CDR2 YFSETQ. CDR3 DNA sequence: TGCGCCAGCAAGGAGGGTAGCGTTCCCTCCTACGAGCAGTACTTC. Amino acids: CASKEGSVPSYEQYF.

J is TRBJ2-7 and V is TRBV28; TRBD1 is a possible D gene (6 bases). The ends were cut back, 6 bases at V and 0 bases at J, with 24 bases in the middle. The germline CDR1 and CDR2 sequences are MDHEN and SYDVKM. This CDR3 contains 18 residues. This CDR3 is CASSRGWGTLRSSYEQYF. CDR3 DNA sequence: TGTGCCAGCAGCCGAGGGTGGGGGACACTCAGGAGCTCCTACGAGCAGTACTTC. The entire variable domain, with the rest obtained from reference TRBV28 and TRBJ2-7, is as follows: DVKVTQSSRYLVKRTGEKVFLECVQDMDHENMFWYRQDPGLGLRLIYFSYDVKMKEKGDIPEGYSVSREKKERFSLILESASTNQTSMYLCASSRGWGTLRSSYEQYFGPGTRLTVT.

The chain recombines TRBV9 with TRBJ1-3; a possible D gene is TRBD1 (6 bases). Germline V CDR1 and CDR2: SGDLS, YYNGEE. This CDR3 contains 15 residues. The ends were cut back, 0 bases at V and 4 bases at J, with 11 bases in the middle. The CDR3 region is CASSVGTGIGNTIYF. The CDR3 nucleotides read TGTGCCAGCAGCGTAGGAACAGGGATAGGAAACACCATATATTTT.

V usage is TRBV28 and J usage is TRBJ2-3; no clear D gene. CDR1 is MDHEN and CDR2 is SYDVKM in the germline V gene. Trimming took off 5 bases at V and 3 bases at J, with 18 bases between the two ends. The CDR3 spans 16 residues. Written as DNA, the CDR3 is TGTGCCAGCAGTCTCCTGGGCAGGTCAGCAACAGATACGCAGTATTTT. Amino acids: CASSLLGRSATDTQYF.

The rearrangement uses TRBV6-6 and TRBJ1-1; no clear D gene. The CDR3 covers 13 residues. Deletions cut 6 bases from V and 0 bases from J, with 8 bases between. CDR1 is MNHNY, CDR2 SVGAGI, per germline (reference sequence). The CDR3, as DNA: TGTGCCAGCAGACTGGTGATGAACACTGAAGCTTTCTTT. Encoded protein: CASRLVMNTEAFF.

The CDR3 protein is CASSQDGGTFTEAFF. CDR3 nucleotide sequence: TGTGCCAGCAGCCAAGATGGAGGGACCTTCACTGAAGCTTTCTTT. The chain is built from TRBV4-2 and TRBJ1-1; D may be TRBD1 (5 bases). CDR1 LGHNA and CDR2 YNFKEQ come from the germline V gene. Trimming removed 0 bases from V and 4 bases from J, with 12 bases in between. This CDR3 comprises 15 residues.

The chain links TRBV18 to TRBJ2-5; D is possibly TRBD1 (6 bases). V dropped 6 bases and J dropped 4 bases, with 18 bases sitting between them. Per the germline V gene, CDR1 is KGHSH and CDR2 is LQKENI. The CDR3 runs 15 residues. CDR3 sequence reads: CASSRTGQPLETQYF. The CDR3 nucleotides are TGTGCCAGCTCTCGAACGGGACAACCCTTAGAGACCCAGTACTTC.

The CDR3 coding sequence is TGTGCCAGCAGTACCGGGACTAGCGGAATCGAGCAGTACTTC. It is translated as CASSTGTSGIEQYF. The gene calls are TRBV27 and TRBJ2-7; 11 nucleotides match TRBD2. The V segment lost 5 bases and the J segment 6 bases; nucleotides outside the gene matches: 6. This CDR3 is built from 14 residues. Germline V gene data show CDR1 as MNHEY and CDR2 as SMNVEV (reference sequence).

The chain links TRBV18 to TRBJ1-2; 7 nucleotides line up with TRBD1. The germline V gene encodes CDR1 KGHSH and CDR2 LQKENI. V lost 3 bases and J lost 3; bases outside the gene matches: 10. The CDR3 length is 16 residues. This chain's CDR3 is CASSPRTGALDYGYTF. The CDR3 DNA sequence: TGTGCCAGCTCACCTCGTACAGGGGCCTTGGACTATGGCTACACCTTC.